Presented here are 19 T cell receptor beta chains from one specimen sequenced in a study of blood T cell repertoires in COVID-19. The assay was immunoSEQ multiplex PCR, and TCRdb's table has in-frame clones only and misses some. The data show about 250,000 clones, approximately 86% seen once. Sequenced input: peripheral blood. The receptors originated from a woman aged 60 to 75 who had recovered from COVID-19.

This chain links TRBV7-2 with TRBJ2-2, with TRBD2 matching 8 bases. With V trimmed by 3 bases and J by 4 bases, 4 bases remained unmatched. From germline, CDR1 is SGHTA and CDR2 FQGNSA. CDR3 length equals 15 residues. This CDR3 reads CASSFNGGATGELFF. In nucleotides, the CDR3 is TGTGCCAGCAGCTTTAACGGGGGGGCCACCGGGGAGCTGTTTTTT.

The chain joins TRBV11-2 to TRBJ1-1; 7 bases map to TRBD1. V was pared by 5 bases and J by 3 bases, with 6 bases of the junction left unmatched. This CDR3 has 14 residues. The germline gives CDR1 SGHAT, CDR2 FQNNGV. In DNA, the CDR3 is TGTGCCAGCAGCCCCGGGACAGTTTACACTGAAGCTTTCTTT. This translates into CASSPGTVYTEAFF. The variable domain in full, completed from reference TRBV11-2 and TRBJ1-1, reads EAGVAQSPRYKIIEKRQSVAFWCNPISGHATLYWYQQILGQGPKLLIQFQNNGVVDDSQLPKDRFSAERLKGVDSTLKIQPAKLEDSAVYLCASSPGTVYTEAFFGQGTRLTVV.

The chain links TRBV11-2 to TRBJ2-7, with TRBD2 matching over 9 bases. Germline values: CDR1 SGHAT, CDR2 FQNNGV. This CDR3 is built from 15 residues. V trimming: 3 bases; J trimming: 0 bases; junction bases outside the gene matches: 3. This chain's CDR3 is CASSFLLAGSYEQYF. CDR3 nucleotide sequence: TGTGCCAGCAGCTTCTTACTAGCGGGCTCCTACGAGCAGTACTTC. Looking up the rest from reference TRBV11-2 and TRBJ2-7 gives the full variable domain: EAGVAQSPRYKIIEKRQSVAFWCNPISGHATLYWYQQILGQGPKLLIQFQNNGVVDDSQLPKDRFSAERLKGVDSTLKIQPAKLEDSAVYLCASSFLLAGSYEQYFGPGTRLTVT.

The chain uses TRBV15 and TRBJ1-3; D remains ambiguous. Germline CDR1 and CDR2: LNHNV and YYDKDF (reference sequence). This CDR3 has 15 residues. V was shortened by 3 bases and J by 0 bases, with 9 bases between the two germline ends. DNA of the CDR3: TGTGCCACCAGCAGCTCCCCTATCTCTGGAAACACCATATATTTT. Protein sequence: CATSSSPISGNTIYF.

The CDR3 DNA follows: TGCGCCAGCAGCTTGGAAGCTGAGACCCAGTACTTC. Protein sequence: CASSLEAETQYF. The rearrangement uses TRBV5-1 and TRBJ2-5; no definite D call. The CDR3 extends over 12 amino acids. Trimming took off 0 bases at V and 5 bases at J, with 5 bases between the two ends. Per the germline V gene, CDR1 is SGHRS and CDR2 is YFSETQ.

V gene TRBV29-1 combines with J gene TRBJ2-7; D perhaps matches TRBD1 (5 bases). The CDR3 has 14 residues. Per germline, CDR1 SQVTM and CDR2 ANQGSEA. Trimming removed 2 bases from V and 7 bases from J, with 18 bases in between. The CDR3 bases are TGCAGCGTTGAATGGGGCGAGGTCCTACGAGAGCAGTACTTC. This codes for CSVEWGEVLREQYF.

The chain carries TRBV19 and TRBJ1-2; 7 positions match TRBD1. The germline gives CDR1 LNHDA, CDR2 SQIVND (reference sequence). The CDR3 runs to 13 residues. V lost 3 bases and J lost 2; bases outside the gene matches: 0. The CDR3, as DNA: TGTGCCAGTAGTATGGGACAGAACTATGGCTACACCTTC. Translated: CASSMGQNYGYTF.

The V call is TRBV7-2, the J call TRBJ1-4; D may be TRBD1 (5 bases). This CDR3 contains 16 residues. V was clipped by 2 bases and J by 6 bases, with 16 bases between them. The germline CDR1 and CDR2 sequences are SGHTA and FQGNSA. CDR3 sequence: CASSLRGTAMDEKLFF. The CDR3 DNA reads TGTGCCAGCAGCTTAAGGGGCACAGCCATGGATGAAAAACTGTTTTTT. The full variable domain, with the rest looked up from reference TRBV7-2 and TRBJ1-4, is GAGVSQSPSNKVTEKGKDVELRCDPISGHTALYWYRQSLGQGLEFLIYFQGNSAPDKSGLPSDRFSAERTGGSVSTLTIQRTQQEDSAVYLCASSLRGTAMDEKLFFGSGTQLSVL.

This clone has more than one count but fewer than ten. V is TRBV27 and J is TRBJ1-1; 7 nucleotides align to TRBD1. CDR1 and CDR2 (germline): MNHEY, SMNVEV (reference sequence). Trimming took 7 bases from V and 3 from J; bases not matched to a gene: 11. The CDR3 sequence is 15 residues long. The CDR3, as DNA: TGTGCCAGCATCAGACAGGGACTTGGGGACACTGAAGCTTTCTTT. This encodes CASIRQGLGDTEAFF.

This clone has only one observation. The chain links TRBV7-9 to TRBJ1-3; no reliable D call. The CDR3 sequence is 17 residues long. CDR1 is SEHNR, CDR2 FQNEAQ, per germline (reference sequence). V lost 3 bases, J lost 4 bases, and 19 bases lay in between. The chain's CDR3 is CASSFTLVQSVGNTIYF. The CDR3 DNA reads TGTGCCAGCAGCTTCACTCTTGTACAGTCTGTAGGAAACACCATATATTTT.

This chain connects TRBV5-4 to TRBJ2-2, with a weak D call TRBD1 (6 bases). Germline V lookup: CDR1 SGHNT, CDR2 YYREEE (reference sequence). The CDR3 loop spans 14 amino acids. Trimming took off 5 bases at V and 0 bases at J, with 8 bases between the two ends. CDR3 in DNA: TGTGCCAGCAGAGACAGGTCGAACACCGGGGAGCTGTTTTTT. As protein: CASRDRSNTGELFF.

The genes are TRBV18 and TRBJ1-2; 9 bases are a match to TRBD1. The trim removed 3 bases at V and 6 bases at J, leaving 14 bases unmatched. The CDR3 is 17 amino acids. Per germline, CDR1 KGHSH and CDR2 LQKENI. The CDR3 nucleotides are TGTGCCAGCTCACCTTTTTCCCCGGGACAGGGAATGGATGGCTACACCTTC. Translation gives CASSPFSPGQGMDGYTF.

The chain uses TRBV10-3 and TRBJ2-7; D remains ambiguous. The germline V gene has CDR1 ENHRY and CDR2 SYGVKD. V was clipped by 0 bases and J by 3 bases, with 9 bases between them. The length of the CDR3 is 14 residues. CDR3 bases: TGTGCCATCAGTGAGTCGAAGCTTATCTACGAGCAGTACTTC. This translates into CAISESKLIYEQYF.

J is TRBJ2-3 and V is TRBV7-2; possibly TRBD2 for D (5 bases). CDR3 length: 14 amino acids. Between the trimmed V and J ends, which lost 8 bases and 0 bases, there was a span of 12 bases. CDR1 and CDR2 from the germline V gene are SGHTA and FQGNSA. DNA for the CDR3: TGTGCCAGCTCGCGGGCCGCTAGCACAGATACGCAGTATTTT. The encoded protein is CASSRAASTDTQYF.

This chain links TRBV9 with TRBJ2-3, with D perhaps TRBD1 (6 bases). Per the germline V gene, CDR1 is SGDLS and CDR2 is YYNGEE. The V end lost 3 bases, the J end lost 2 bases, and 16 bases lay between the germline ends. This CDR3 comprises 16 residues. The CDR3 region is CASSEGEPRPTDTQYF. Written as DNA, the CDR3 is TGTGCCAGCAGCGAGGGGGAGCCGCGCCCCACAGATACGCAGTATTTT.

This clone was recorded a few times. This chain connects TRBV6-6 to TRBJ1-6; possible D gene TRBD1, 5 bases. The V gene's germline CDR1 is MNHNY and CDR2 SVGAGI (reference sequence). The CDR3 runs to 12 residues. CDR3 amino acids: CGTTVGNSPLHF. CDR3 DNA sequence: TGTGGTACGACAGTCGGAAATTCACCCCTCCACTTT.

J is TRBJ1-1 and V is TRBV5-1; 9 bases align to TRBD1. The germline V gene has CDR1 SGHRS and CDR2 YFSETQ. V gave up 7 bases and J gave up 5 bases; unmatched junction bases: 15. This CDR3 contains 16 residues. CDR3 loop: CASGELPGQGGTEAFF. The CDR3 DNA is TGCGCCAGCGGGGAACTCCCGGGACAGGGTGGAACTGAAGCTTTCTTT.

J is TRBJ2-3 and V is TRBV3-1 (or the pseudogene TRBV3-2), with D possibly TRBD1 on 6 matching bases. The CDR3 spans 15 residues. Trimming shortened V by 7 bases and J by 5 bases, and 19 bases separated the two germline ends. In germline, CDR1 is LGHDT, CDR2 YNNKEL (reference sequence). The CDR3: CASNERDQGLDTQYF. The CDR3 nucleotides read TGTGCCAGCAACGAGAGGGATCAGGGGTTAGATACGCAGTATTTT.

This clone was seen once. V is TRBV11-1 and J is TRBJ2-1; no clear D gene. Germline CDR1 reads SGHAT; CDR2 reads FQDESV (reference sequence). The CDR3 has 14 amino acids. V lost 1 base, J lost 13 bases, and 17 bases lay in between. CDR3 sequence (DNA): TGTGCCAGCAGCTTAGGTCCAGCGAATCCAACTCAGTTCTTC. Protein product: CASSLGPANPTQFF.